This T cell receptor beta chain was observed in a study of early T cells in non-severe SARS-CoV-2 infection. The overall study: Sequenced material consisted of bulk RNA (from unsorted whole blood), and chains were unpaired.

V shed 8 bases and J 3 bases; nucleotides not matched to a gene: 12. The germline CDR1 and CDR2 sequences are MGHRA and YSYEKL. The CDR3 is 16 amino acids. TCRdb processed the 5' RACE reads anew with MiXCR; each CDR3 protein has one entry. The data hold 48,000 or so distinct CDR3 sequences, with 13% observed a single time. The sample was whole blood. The chain recombines TRBV4-1 with TRBJ2-2, with 7 bases lining up with TRBD2. This receptor was taken from an adult who was a healthcare worker with PCR-confirmed SARS-CoV-2 infection or an uninfected control (not recorded which). CDR3 DNA: TGCGCCAGCGGGGGAGGGGCGAGTTACGACACCGGGGAGCTGTTTTTT. Its translation is CASGGGASYDTGELFF.